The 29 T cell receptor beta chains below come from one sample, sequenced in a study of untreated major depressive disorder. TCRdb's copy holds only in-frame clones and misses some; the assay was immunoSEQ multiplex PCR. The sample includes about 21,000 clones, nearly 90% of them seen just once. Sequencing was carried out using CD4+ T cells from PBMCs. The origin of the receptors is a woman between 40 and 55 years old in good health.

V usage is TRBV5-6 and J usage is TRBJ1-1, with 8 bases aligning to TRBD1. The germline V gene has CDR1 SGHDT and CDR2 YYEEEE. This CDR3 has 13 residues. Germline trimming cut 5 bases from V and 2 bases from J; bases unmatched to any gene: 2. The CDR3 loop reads CASSDRGNTEAFF. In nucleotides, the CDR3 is TGTGCCAGCAGTGACAGGGGCAACACTGAAGCTTTCTTT.

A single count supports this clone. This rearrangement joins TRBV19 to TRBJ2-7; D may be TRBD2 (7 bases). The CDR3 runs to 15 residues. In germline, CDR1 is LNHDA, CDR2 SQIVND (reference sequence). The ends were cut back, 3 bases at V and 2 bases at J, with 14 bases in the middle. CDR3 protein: CASSMVSGGPYEQYF. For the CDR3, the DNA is TGTGCCAGTAGTATGGTCTCGGGGGGCCCCTACGAGCAGTACTTC.

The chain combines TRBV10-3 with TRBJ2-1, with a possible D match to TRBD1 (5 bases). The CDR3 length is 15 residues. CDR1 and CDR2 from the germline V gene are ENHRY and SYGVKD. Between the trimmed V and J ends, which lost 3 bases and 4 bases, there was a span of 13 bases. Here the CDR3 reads CAISDKGAKYNEQFF. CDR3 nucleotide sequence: TGTGCCATCAGTGATAAAGGGGCCAAATACAATGAGCAGTTCTTC.

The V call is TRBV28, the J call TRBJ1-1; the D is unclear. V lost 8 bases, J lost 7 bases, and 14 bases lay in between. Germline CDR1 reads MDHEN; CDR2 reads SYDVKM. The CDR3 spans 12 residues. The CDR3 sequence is CASRRVESEAFF. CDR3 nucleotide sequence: TGTGCCAGCCGAAGGGTTGAGAGTGAAGCTTTCTTT.

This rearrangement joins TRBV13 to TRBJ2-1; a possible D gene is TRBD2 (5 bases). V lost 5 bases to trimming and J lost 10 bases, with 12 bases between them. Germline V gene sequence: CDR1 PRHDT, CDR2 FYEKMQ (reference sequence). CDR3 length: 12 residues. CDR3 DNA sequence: TGTGCCAGCAGCCCCGACCGGGGAGAGCAGTTCTTC. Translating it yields CASSPDRGEQFF.

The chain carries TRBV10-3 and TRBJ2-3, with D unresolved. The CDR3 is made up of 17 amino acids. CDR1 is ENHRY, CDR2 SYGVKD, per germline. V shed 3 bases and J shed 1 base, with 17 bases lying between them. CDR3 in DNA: TGTGCCATCAGTGAAGGTAAAAGACACCGAGGCACAGATACGCAGTATTTT. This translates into CAISEGKRHRGTDTQYF.

The CDR3 sequence is CASHDRGKRNEQFF. CDR3 DNA: TGTGCCAGCCATGACAGGGGAAAGAGGAATGAGCAGTTCTTC. This chain links TRBV2 with TRBJ2-1; 8 nucleotides align to TRBD1. The ends lost 8 bases at V and 7 bases at J; junction bases unmatched: 10. CDR1 and CDR2 (germline): SNHLY, FYNNEI. The CDR3 runs 14 residues.

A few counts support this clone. DNA of the CDR3: TGTGCCAGCAGCTTAGTAGTGTATAGCAATCAGCCCCAGCATTTT. Translated: CASSLVVYSNQPQHF. The rearrangement links TRBV11-3 to TRBJ1-5; no clear D. V gave up 1 base and J gave up 0 bases, with 7 bases separating them. This CDR3 has 15 amino acids. Germline CDR1 is SGHNT and CDR2 is YENEEA.

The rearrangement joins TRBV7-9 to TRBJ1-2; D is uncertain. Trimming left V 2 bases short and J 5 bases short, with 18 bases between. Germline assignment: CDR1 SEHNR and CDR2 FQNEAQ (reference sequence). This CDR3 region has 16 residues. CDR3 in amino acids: CASSLQFPGEGYGYTF. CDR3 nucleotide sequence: TGTGCCAGCAGCTTACAGTTCCCGGGAGAAGGATATGGCTACACCTTC.

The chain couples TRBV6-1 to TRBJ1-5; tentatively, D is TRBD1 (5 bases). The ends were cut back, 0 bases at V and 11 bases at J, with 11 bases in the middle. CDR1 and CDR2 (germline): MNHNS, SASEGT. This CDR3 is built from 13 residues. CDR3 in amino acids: CASSEAGSGAQHF. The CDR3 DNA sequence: TGTGCCAGCAGTGAAGCGGGCTCGGGGGCCCAGCATTTT.

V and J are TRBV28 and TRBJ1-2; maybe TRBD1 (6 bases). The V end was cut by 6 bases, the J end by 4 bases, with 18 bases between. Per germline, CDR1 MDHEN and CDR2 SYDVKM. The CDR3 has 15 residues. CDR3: CASSPTQQGFYGYTF. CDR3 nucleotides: TGTGCCAGCAGCCCGACACAACAGGGTTTCTATGGCTACACCTTC.

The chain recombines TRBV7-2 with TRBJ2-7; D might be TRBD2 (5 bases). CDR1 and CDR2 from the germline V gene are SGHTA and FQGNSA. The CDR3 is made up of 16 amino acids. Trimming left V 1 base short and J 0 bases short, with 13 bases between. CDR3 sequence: CASSLGGESASYEQYF. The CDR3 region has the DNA TGTGCCAGCAGCTTAGGTGGGGAGAGCGCCTCCTACGAGCAGTACTTC.

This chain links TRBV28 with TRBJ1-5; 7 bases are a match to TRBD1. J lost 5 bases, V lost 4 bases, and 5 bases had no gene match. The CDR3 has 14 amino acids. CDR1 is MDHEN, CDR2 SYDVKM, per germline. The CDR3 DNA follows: TGTGCCAGCAGTTCCGGGACAGATTATCAGCCCCAGCATTTT. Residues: CASSSGTDYQPQHF.

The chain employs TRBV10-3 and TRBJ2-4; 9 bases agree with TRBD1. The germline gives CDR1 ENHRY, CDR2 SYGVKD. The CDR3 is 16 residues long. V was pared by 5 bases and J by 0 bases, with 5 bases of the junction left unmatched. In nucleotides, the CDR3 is TGTGCCATCAGTACAGGGGGCCTCCTAGCCAAAAACATTCAGTACTTC. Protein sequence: CAISTGGLLAKNIQYF.

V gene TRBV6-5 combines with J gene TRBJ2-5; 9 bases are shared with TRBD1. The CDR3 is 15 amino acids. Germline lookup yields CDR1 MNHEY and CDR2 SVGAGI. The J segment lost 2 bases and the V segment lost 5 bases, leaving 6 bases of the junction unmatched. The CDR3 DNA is TGTGCCAGCAGTGCCCGGGACAGGGAACAAGAGACCCAGTACTTC. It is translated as CASSARDREQETQYF.

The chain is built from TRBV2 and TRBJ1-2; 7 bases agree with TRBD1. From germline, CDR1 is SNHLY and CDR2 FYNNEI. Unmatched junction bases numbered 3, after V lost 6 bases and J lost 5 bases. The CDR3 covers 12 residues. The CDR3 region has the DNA TGTGCCAGCAGGGGGACAGATTATGGCTACACCTTC. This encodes CASRGTDYGYTF.

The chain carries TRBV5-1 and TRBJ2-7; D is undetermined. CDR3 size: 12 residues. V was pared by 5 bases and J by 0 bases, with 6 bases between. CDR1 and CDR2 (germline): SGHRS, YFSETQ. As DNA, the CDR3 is TGCGCCAGCAGACTGACCTCCTACGAGCAGTACTTC. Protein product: CASRLTSYEQYF.

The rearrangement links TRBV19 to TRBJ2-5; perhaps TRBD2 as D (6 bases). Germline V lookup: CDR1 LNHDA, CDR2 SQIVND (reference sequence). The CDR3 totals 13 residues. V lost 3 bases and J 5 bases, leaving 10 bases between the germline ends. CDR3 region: CASSMGGLETQYF. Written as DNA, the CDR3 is TGTGCCAGTAGTATGGGGGGATTGGAGACCCAGTACTTC.

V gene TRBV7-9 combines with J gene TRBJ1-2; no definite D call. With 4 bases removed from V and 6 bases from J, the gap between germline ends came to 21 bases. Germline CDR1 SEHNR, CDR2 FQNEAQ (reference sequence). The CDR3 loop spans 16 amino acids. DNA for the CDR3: TGTGCCAGCAGCTCGACTTCTGGAGGCCTCGGGAATGGCTACACCTTC. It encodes CASSSTSGGLGNGYTF.

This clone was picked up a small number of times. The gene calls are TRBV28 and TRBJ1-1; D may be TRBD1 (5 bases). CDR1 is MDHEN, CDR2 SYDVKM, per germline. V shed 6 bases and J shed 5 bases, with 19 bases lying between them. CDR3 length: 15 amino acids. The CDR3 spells CASSDPSGVWTEAFF. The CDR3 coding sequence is TGTGCCAGCAGCGATCCGTCGGGGGTTTGGACTGAAGCTTTCTTT. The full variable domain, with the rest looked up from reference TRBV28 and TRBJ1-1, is DVKVTQSSRYLVKRTGEKVFLECVQDMDHENMFWYRQDPGLGLRLIYFSYDVKMKEKGDIPEGYSVSREKKERFSLILESASTNQTSMYLCASSDPSGVWTEAFFGQGTRLTVV.

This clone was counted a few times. CDR3 residues: CASRREGATEAFF. CDR3 nucleotides: TGTGCCAGCCGCCGAGAGGGGGCCACTGAAGCTTTCTTT. This rearrangement joins TRBV27 to TRBJ1-1, with 7 bases aligning to TRBD1. Germline lookup yields CDR1 MNHEY and CDR2 SMNVEV (reference sequence). This CDR3 comprises 13 residues. V shed 8 bases and J 4 bases; nucleotides not matched to a gene: 7.

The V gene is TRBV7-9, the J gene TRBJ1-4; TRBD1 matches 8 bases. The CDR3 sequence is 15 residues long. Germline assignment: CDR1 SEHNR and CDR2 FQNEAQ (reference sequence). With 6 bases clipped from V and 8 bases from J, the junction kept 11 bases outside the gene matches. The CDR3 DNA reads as TGTGCCAGCAGGCCTGGACAGGGCCCTTGGGAAAAACTGTTTTTT. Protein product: CASRPGQGPWEKLFF.

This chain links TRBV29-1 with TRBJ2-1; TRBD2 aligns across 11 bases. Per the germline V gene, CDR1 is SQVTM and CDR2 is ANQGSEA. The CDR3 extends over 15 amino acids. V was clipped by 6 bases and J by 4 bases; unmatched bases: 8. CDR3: CSVELSGRVYNEQFF. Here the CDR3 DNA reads TGCAGCGTGGAACTTAGCGGGAGGGTATACAATGAGCAGTTCTTC.

CDR3 nucleotide sequence: TGTGCCATCAGTGAAGGGGGCGGGCAAGAGACCCAGTACTTC. As protein: CAISEGGGQETQYF. The genes are TRBV10-3 and TRBJ2-5, with 7 bases matching TRBD1. There are 14 residues in the CDR3. Germline V gives CDR1 ENHRY, CDR2 SYGVKD. V was pared by 3 bases and J by 2 bases, with 3 bases of the junction left unmatched.

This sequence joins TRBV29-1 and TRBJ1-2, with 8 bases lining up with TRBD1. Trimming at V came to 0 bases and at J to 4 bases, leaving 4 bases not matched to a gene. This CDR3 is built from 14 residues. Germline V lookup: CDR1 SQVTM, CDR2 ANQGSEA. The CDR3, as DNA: TGCAGCGTTGAAGATCGGCAGGGGGCCTATGGCTACACCTTC. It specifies CSVEDRQGAYGYTF.

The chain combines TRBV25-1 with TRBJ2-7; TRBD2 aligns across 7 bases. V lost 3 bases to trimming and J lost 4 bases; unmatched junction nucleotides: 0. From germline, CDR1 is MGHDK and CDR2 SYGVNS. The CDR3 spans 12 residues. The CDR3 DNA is TGTGCCAGCAGTGATAGCGGGTACGAGCAGTACTTC. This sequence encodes CASSDSGYEQYF.

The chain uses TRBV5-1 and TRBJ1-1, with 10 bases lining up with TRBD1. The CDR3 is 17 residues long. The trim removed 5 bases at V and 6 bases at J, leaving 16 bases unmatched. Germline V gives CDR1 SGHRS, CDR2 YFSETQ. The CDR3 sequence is CASSQGQGRISGAEAFF. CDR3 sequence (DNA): TGCGCCAGCAGTCAGGGACAGGGGCGTATTAGTGGCGCTGAAGCTTTCTTT. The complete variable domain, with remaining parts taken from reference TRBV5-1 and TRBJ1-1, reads KAGVTQTPRYLIKTRGQQVTLSCSPISGHRSVSWYQQTPGQGLQFLFEYFSETQRNKGNFPGRFSGRQFSNSRSEMNVSTLELGDSALYLCASSQGQGRISGAEAFFGQGTRLTVV.

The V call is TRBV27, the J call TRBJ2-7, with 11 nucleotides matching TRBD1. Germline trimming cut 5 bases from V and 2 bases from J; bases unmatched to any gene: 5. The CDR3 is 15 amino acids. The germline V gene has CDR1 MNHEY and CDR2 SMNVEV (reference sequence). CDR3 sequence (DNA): TGTGCCAGCAGTCGCGGGACAGGGGGGGCCTACGAGCAGTACGTC. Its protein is CASSRGTGGAYEQYV.

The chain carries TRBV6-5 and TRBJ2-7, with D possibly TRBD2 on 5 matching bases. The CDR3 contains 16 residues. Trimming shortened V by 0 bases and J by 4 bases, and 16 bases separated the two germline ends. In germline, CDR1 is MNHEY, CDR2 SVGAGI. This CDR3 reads CASSYSLVALSYEQYF. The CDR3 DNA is TGTGCCAGCAGTTACTCGTTGGTAGCGCTTTCTTACGAGCAGTACTTC.